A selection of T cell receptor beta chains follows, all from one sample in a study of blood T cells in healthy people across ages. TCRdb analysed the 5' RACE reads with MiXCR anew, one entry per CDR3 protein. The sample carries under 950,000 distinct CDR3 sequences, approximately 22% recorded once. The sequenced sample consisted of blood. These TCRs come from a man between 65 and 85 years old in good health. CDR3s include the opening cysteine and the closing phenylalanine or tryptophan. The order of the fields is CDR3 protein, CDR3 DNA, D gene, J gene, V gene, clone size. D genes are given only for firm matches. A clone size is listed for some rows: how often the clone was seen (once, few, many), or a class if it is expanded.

CAISITSGISSYNEQFF,TGTGCCATCAGCATCACTAGCGGGATAAGCTCCTACAATGAGCAGTTCTTC,TRBD2,TRBJ2-1,TRBV10-3,few
CASRSSAPRPGVEQYF,TGTGCCAGCAGATCGTCAGCGCCGAGGCCTGGGGTAGAGCAGTACTTC,-,TRBJ2-7,TRBV7-9,-
CASSFSRTPREGTLAKNIQYF,TGTGCCAGCAGTTTTTCTAGGACGCCTCGCGAGGGAACATTAGCCAAAAACATTCAGTACTTC,-,TRBJ2-4,TRBV12-3/TRBV12-4,-
CASSLVSGTYNEQFF,TGTGCCAGCAGCTTAGTATCAGGGACTTACAATGAGCAGTTCTTC,-,TRBJ2-1,TRBV7-2,-
CASSPGTGGNIQYF,TGTGCCAGCAGCCCTGGGACAGGGGGGAACATTCAATACTTC,TRBD1,TRBJ2-4,TRBV12-3/TRBV12-4,many
CATSRALVGTGELFF,TGTGCCACCAGCCGGGCGCTTGTTGGAACCGGGGAGCTGTTTTTT,-,TRBJ2-2,TRBV24-1,few
CASSYSWGRQETQYF,TGTGCCAGCAGTTACTCGTGGGGTCGTCAAGAGACCCAGTACTTC,-,TRBJ2-5,TRBV6-5,few
CASCSSGIRNTGELFF,TGTGCTAGTTGTTCTAGCGGGATAAGGAACACCGGGGAGCTGTTTTTT,TRBD2,TRBJ2-2,TRBV12-5,-
CATSDPPGTGDESDTQYF,TGTGCCACCAGTGACCCGCCCGGGACAGGGGATGAATCAGATACGCAGTATTTT,TRBD1,TRBJ2-3,TRBV24-1,few
CATLGDAPYGYTF,TGTGCCACTTTAGGGGACGCCCCCTATGGCTACACCTTC,-,TRBJ1-2,TRBV24-1,-
CASSLSSSNEQFF,TGTGCCAGCAGCTTGAGTAGCAGCAATGAGCAGTTCTTC,-,TRBJ2-1,TRBV11-1,many
CATSRGNNQETQYF,TGTGCCACCAGCAGGGGGAATAACCAAGAGACCCAGTACTTC,-,TRBJ2-5,TRBV15,-
CATSGGQVKETQYF,TGTGCCACCAGTGGGGGACAGGTAAAAGAGACCCAGTACTTC,TRBD1,TRBJ2-5,TRBV24-1,-
CASSPREASSTDTQYF,TGTGCCAGCTCACCACGAGAGGCGTCCAGCACAGATACGCAGTATTTT,-,TRBJ2-3,TRBV18,few
CASSARELDTQYF,TGTGCCAGCAGCGCCCGGGAGCTAGATACGCAGTATTTT,-,TRBJ2-3,TRBV9,-
CASSQQRTKGAEAFF,TGTGCCAGCAGCCAACAGCGCACCAAAGGCGCTGAAGCTTTCTTT,-,TRBJ1-1,TRBV11-2,few
CASSKDRGHGYGYTF,TGTGCCAGCAGCAAGGACAGGGGGCATGGCTATGGCTACACCTTC,TRBD1,TRBJ1-2,TRBV7-2,-
CAISGNGGRDIQYF,TGTGCCATCAGTGGTAACGGGGGGCGGGACATTCAGTACTTC,-,TRBJ2-4,TRBV10-3,many
CASSLIQAARGGELFF,TGTGCCAGCAGCTTAATTCAGGCGGCTCGCGGCGGGGAGCTGTTTTTT,-,TRBJ2-2,TRBV11-2,many
CASNVGVGYTEAFF,TGTGCCAGCAACGTCGGGGTGGGGTACACTGAAGCTTTCTTT,-,TRBJ1-1,TRBV6-5,many
CASSLVPDGHEAFF,TGCGCCAGCAGCTTGGTACCGGACGGACATGAAGCTTTCTTT,-,TRBJ1-1,TRBV5-1,-
CASARQGAGETQYF,TGTGCCAGCGCTAGACAGGGGGCGGGAGAGACCCAGTACTTC,TRBD1,TRBJ2-5,TRBV13,few
CASSIRRGVNDEQHF,TGTGCCAGTAGTATTAGGAGGGGAGTAAACGACGAGCAGCACTTC,-,TRBJ2-7,TRBV19,few
CASSPNPGLAKNEQFF,TGTGCCAGCTCACCCAATCCGGGACTAGCTAAAAATGAGCAGTTCTTC,TRBD2,TRBJ2-1,TRBV18,few
CASSREGVMNTEAFF,TGTGCCAGCAGCCGAGAGGGGGTAATGAACACTGAAGCCTTCTTT,-,TRBJ1-1,TRBV3-1,-
CAISSSDRETQYF,TGTGCCATCAGTAGCTCGGACAGGGAGACCCAGTACTTC,TRBD1,TRBJ2-5,TRBV10-3,many
CASSLAMGRGKETQYF,TGTGCCAGCAGTTTAGCCATGGGCAGGGGGAAGGAGACCCAGTACTTC,TRBD1,TRBJ2-5,TRBV12-3/TRBV12-4,-